The clone carrying this T cell receptor (beta chain) was counted a few times. The data were taken from a study of T-cell reconstitution after alpha-beta-depleted transplantation in children. V was cut by 1 base and J by 3 bases, with 15 bases left in between. Per germline, CDR1 SEHNR and CDR2 FQNEAQ (reference sequence). The CDR3 covers 17 residues. During its preparation, the TCRbeta library received unique molecular identifiers. Each CDR3 protein is one row after TCRdb ran MiXCR on the PCR reads. The sample consists of a few hundred thousand distinct CDR3 sequences, around a tenth of them appearing once.

The receptor was isolated from a human donor who donated a stem cell graft to a child with acute lymphoblastic leukemia. V gene TRBV7-9 combines with J gene TRBJ1-4, with TRBD1 as a possible D gene (5 bases). Sequences were derived from PBMCs from the stem cell graft donor, sampled from the stem cell graft. DNA of the CDR3: TGTGCCAGCAGCTTAGGACAGACCGACACATCTAATGAAAAACTGTTTTTT. Translated: CASSLGQTDTSNEKLFF.